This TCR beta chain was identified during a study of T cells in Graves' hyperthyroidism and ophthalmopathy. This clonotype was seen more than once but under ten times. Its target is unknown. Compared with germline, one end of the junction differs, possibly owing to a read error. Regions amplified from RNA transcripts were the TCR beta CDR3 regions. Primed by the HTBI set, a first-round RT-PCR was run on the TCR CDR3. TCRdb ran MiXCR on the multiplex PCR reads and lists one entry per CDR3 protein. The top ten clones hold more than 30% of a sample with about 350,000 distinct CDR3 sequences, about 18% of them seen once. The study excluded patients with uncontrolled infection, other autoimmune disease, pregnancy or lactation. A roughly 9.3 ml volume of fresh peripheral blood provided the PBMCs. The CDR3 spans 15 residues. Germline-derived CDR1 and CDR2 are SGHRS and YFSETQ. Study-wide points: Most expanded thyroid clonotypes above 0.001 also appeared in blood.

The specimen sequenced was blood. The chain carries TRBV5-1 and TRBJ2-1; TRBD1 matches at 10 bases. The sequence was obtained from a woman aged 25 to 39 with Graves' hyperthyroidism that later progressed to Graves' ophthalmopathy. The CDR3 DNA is TGCGTCAGCAGCTCGGGACAGGGGAGGTGGGATGAGCAGTTCTTC. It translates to CVSSSGQGRWDEQFF. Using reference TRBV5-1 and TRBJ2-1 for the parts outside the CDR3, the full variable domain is KAGVTQTPRYLIKTRGQQVTLSCSPISGHRSVSWYQQTPGQGLQFLFEYFSETQRNKGNFPGRFSGRQFSNSRSEMNVSTLELGDSALYLCVSSSGQGRWDEQFFGPGTRLTVL.